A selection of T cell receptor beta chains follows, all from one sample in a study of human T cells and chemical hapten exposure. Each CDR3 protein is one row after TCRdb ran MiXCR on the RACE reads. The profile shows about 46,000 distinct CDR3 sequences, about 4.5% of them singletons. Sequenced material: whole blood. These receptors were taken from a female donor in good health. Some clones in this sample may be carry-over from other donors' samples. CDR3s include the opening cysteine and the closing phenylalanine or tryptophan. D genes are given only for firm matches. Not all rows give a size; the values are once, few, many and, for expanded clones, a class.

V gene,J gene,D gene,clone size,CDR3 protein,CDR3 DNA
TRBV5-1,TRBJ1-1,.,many,CASSLEWGRVPEAFF,TGCGCCAGCAGCTTGGAGTGGGGGCGAGTTCCTGAAGCTTTCTTT
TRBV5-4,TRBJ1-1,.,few,CASSGGWEQDTEAFF,TGTGCCAGCAGCGGAGGATGGGAGCAGGACACTGAAGCTTTCTTT
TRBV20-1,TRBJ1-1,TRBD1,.,CSAQGQGAGEAFF,TGCAGTGCCCAAGGACAGGGGGCAGGTGAAGCTTTCTTT
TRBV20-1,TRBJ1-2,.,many,CSAHTANYGYTF,TGCAGTGCTCATACAGCTAACTATGGCTACACCTTC
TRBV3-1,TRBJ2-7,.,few,CASSQFLSYEQYF,TGTGCCAGCAGCCAATTCTTATCGTACGAGCAGTACTTC
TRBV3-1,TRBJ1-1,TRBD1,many,CASRLGQGVSEAFF,TGTGCCAGCAGACTGGGACAGGGAGTCTCTGAAGCTTTCTTT
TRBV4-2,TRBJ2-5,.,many,CASSQDLREETQYF,TGTGCCAGCAGCCAAGACCTCAGGGAGGAGACCCAGTACTTC
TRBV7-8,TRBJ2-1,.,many,CASSFLRLSSYNEQFF,TGTGCCAGCAGCTTCCTGAGACTTAGCTCCTACAATGAGCAGTTCTTC
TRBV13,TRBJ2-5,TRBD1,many,CASSAGTGQETQYF,TGTGCCAGCAGCGCCGGGACAGGTCAAGAGACCCAGTACTTC
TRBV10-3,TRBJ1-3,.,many,CAIRALQGRSGNTIYF,TGTGCCATCAGAGCTCTACAGGGCCGCTCTGGAAACACCATATATTTT
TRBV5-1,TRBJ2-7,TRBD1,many,CASSLGTGPFYEQYF,TGCGCCAGCAGCTTAGGGACAGGGCCCTTCTACGAGCAGTACTTC
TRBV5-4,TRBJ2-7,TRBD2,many,CASSSGLAGGYEQYF,TGTGCCAGCAGCTCTGGACTAGCGGGGGGTTACGAGCAGTACTTC
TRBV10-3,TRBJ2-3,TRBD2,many,CAMFEPGGSTDTQYF,TGTGCCATGTTCGAGCCGGGGGGAAGCACAGATACGCAGTATTTT
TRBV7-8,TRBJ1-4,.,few,CASSLVQQTRLRTNEKLFF,TGTGCCAGCAGCTTAGTGCAACAGACCCGTCTTAGGACTAATGAAAAACTGTTTTTT
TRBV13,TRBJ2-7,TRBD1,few,CASSLPRDRGDYEQYF,TGTGCCAGCAGCCTACCCCGGGACAGGGGTGACTACGAGCAGTACTTC
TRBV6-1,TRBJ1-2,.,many,CASSEWNVGYGYTF,TGTGCCAGCAGTGAATGGAATGTTGGCTATGGCTACACCTTC
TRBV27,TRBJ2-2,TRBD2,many,CASSQTSVRRAVFF,TGTGCCAGCAGTCAGACTAGCGTCCGCCGTGCTGTGTTTTTT
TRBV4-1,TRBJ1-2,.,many,CASSHANHPRDGGGYTF,TGCGCCAGCAGCCATGCTAACCACCCACGGGACGGAGGAGGCTACACCTTC
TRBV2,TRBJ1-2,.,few,CASRYQENYGYTF,TGTGCCAGCAGGTACCAGGAGAACTATGGCTACACCTTC
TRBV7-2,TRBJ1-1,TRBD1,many,CASSPWTGREAFF,TGTGCCAGCAGCCCATGGACAGGGAGAGAAGCTTTCTTT
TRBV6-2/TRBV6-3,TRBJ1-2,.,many,CASSPGKNYGYTF,TGTGCCAGCAGCCCCGGGAAGAACTATGGCTACACCTTC
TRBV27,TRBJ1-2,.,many,CASSLNGQNYGYTF,TGTGCCAGCAGCCTTAACGGACAAAACTATGGCTACACCTTC
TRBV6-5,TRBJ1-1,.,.,CASKNGRGNTEAFF,TGTGCCAGCAAAAATGGACGGGGGAACACTGAAGCTTTCTTT
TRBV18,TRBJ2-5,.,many,CASSPPYSQETQYF,TGTGCCAGCTCACCACCGTACAGCCAAGAGACCCAGTACTTC
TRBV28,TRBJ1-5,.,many,CASNAVHGRQPQHF,TGTGCCAGCAACGCAGTTCATGGTCGACAGCCCCAGCATTTT
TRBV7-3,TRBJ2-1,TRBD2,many,CASSLKLAGVDEQFF,TGTGCCAGCAGCTTAAAGCTAGCGGGGGTGGATGAGCAGTTCTTC
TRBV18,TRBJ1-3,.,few,CASQTDSVRNTIYF,TGTGCCAGCCAAACTGACAGCGTGAGAAACACCATATATTTT
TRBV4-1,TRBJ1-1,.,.,CASSQVPSEAFF,TGCGCCAGCAGCCAAGTGCCCTCTGAAGCTTTCTTT
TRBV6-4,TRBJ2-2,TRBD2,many,CASSDAREGAGELFF,TGTGCCAGCAGTGACGCCAGGGAGGGAGCCGGGGAGCTGTTTTTT
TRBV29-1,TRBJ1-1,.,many,CSVEGTNLGGTEAFF,TGCAGCGTTGAGGGGACAAATCTGGGTGGCACTGAAGCTTTCTTT
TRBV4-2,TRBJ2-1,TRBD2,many,CASSQGGRGGRFDEQFF,TGTGCCAGCAGCCAAGGAGGGCGGGGGGGCCGGTTTGATGAGCAGTTCTTC
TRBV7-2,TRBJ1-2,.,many,CASSLATGSYGYTF,TGTGCCAGCAGCTTAGCGACGGGCTCGTATGGCTACACCTTC
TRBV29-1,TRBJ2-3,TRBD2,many,CSVDVGLAGTDTQYF,TGCAGCGTTGATGTAGGACTAGCGGGCACAGATACGCAGTATTTT
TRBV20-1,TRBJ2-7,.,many,CSARPGGRSYEQYF,TGCAGTGCTCGACCCGGGGGCAGGTCCTACGAGCAGTACTTC
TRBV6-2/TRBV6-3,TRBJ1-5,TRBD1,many,CASSYGQGGNQPQHF,TGTGCCAGCAGTTACGGGCAGGGGGGGAATCAGCCCCAGCATTTT
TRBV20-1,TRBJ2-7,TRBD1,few,CSARDPDREYEQYF,TGCAGTGCTAGAGACCCGGACAGGGAGTACGAGCAGTACTTC
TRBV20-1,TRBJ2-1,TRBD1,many,CSAMTGGVDEQFF,TGCAGTGCAATGACAGGGGGCGTTGATGAGCAGTTCTTC
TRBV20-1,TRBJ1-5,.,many,CSARGPYSNQPQHF,TGCAGTGCTAGAGGCCCGTACAGCAATCAGCCCCAGCATTTT
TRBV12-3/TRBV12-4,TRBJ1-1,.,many,CASSLQNTEAFF,TGTGCCAGCAGTTTACAAAACACTGAAGCTTTCTTT
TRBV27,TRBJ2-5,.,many,CASIDSTQETQYF,TGTGCCAGCATTGACAGTACCCAAGAGACCCAGTACTTC
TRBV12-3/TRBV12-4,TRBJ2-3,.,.,CASSFLAGTDTQYF,TGTGCCAGCAGTTTCCTCGCGGGCACAGATACGCAGTATTTT
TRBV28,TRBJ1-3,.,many,CASSVGPGNTIYF,TGTGCCAGCAGTGTGGGCCCTGGAAACACCATATATTTT
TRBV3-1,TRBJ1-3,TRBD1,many,CASGSKDRPSGNTIYF,TGTGCCAGCGGTTCAAAGGACAGGCCTTCTGGAAACACCATATATTTT